This T cell receptor beta chain came from a study of T cells in Graves' hyperthyroidism and ophthalmopathy. J was trimmed by 11 bases and V by 4 bases; bases with no gene match: 12. The CDR3 is made up of 14 amino acids. The V gene's germline CDR1 is SNHLY and CDR2 FYNNEI. As concerns this clonotype: The antigen remains unidentified.

Whole-study findings and limits: Blood also contained most expanded thyroid clonotypes above 0.001.

Template material for amplifying TCR beta CDR3 regions consisted of RNA transcripts. Carried out on the TCR CDR3, a first-round RT-PCR used the HTBI primer set. TCRdb reprocessed the multiplex PCR reads via MiXCR and lists one record per CDR3 protein. The sample holds approximately 270,000 distinct CDR3 sequences; about 14% are singletons and the top ten take about an eighth. The chain uses TRBV2 and TRBJ1-1; 8 bases fit TRBD1. This receptor was identified in a woman aged 40 to 55 with Graves' hyperthyroidism that later progressed to Graves' ophthalmopathy. Source material: blood. The CDR3 loop is CASSVARQGPSAFF. CDR3 bases: TGTGCCAGCAGTGTTGCCCGACAGGGGCCCTCGGCTTTCTTT.